This entry lists 14 T cell receptor beta chains sequenced from one sample in a study of a mutant IDH1 vaccine in newly diagnosed glioma. Time point meaning: week 11, during vaccination. Doses comprised 300 ug of mutant IDH1 20-mer peptide each, plus topical imiquimod. The protocol was immunoSEQ multiplex PCR, while the TCRdb copy is restricted to in-frame clones and leaves out a portion. The table records roughly 130,000 clones, about 82% of them present only once. These TCRs are of unknown antigen specificity. Sequences were derived from PBMCs, sampled from a glioma patient whose treatment included an IDH1 peptide vaccine. The source is a man in his forties or fifties with glioma.

This clone was recorded only once. At one end, the junction sequence differs from germline, possibly due to a read error. The chain couples TRBV4-3 to TRBJ2-1; 8 bases align to TRBD2. The germline CDR1 and CDR2 sequences are LGHNA and YSLEER. The CDR3 has 15 residues. As DNA, the CDR3 is TGCGCCAGCAGCCAAGATTTAAGGACTAGCCCCAGCTTTCTCTTC. Amino acids: CASSQDLRTSPSFLF.

V usage is TRBV5-1 and J usage is TRBJ2-7, with 8 bases matching TRBD2. V was pared by 4 bases and J by 0 bases, with 9 bases of the junction left unmatched. CDR1 and CDR2 from the germline V gene are SGHRS and YFSETQ. The CDR3 has 16 residues. This CDR3 is CASSLLAGQSSYEQYF. CDR3 in DNA: TGCGCCAGCAGCCTTCTAGCGGGCCAGAGCTCCTACGAGCAGTACTTC.

Here the CDR3 DNA reads TGTGCCAGCAGTAGCGGGGGGCTCAATCAGCCCCAGCATTTT. This encodes CASSSGGLNQPQHF. The chain combines TRBV28 with TRBJ1-5, with D possibly matching TRBD1 (6 bases). Germline lookup yields CDR1 MDHEN and CDR2 SYDVKM. The CDR3 spans 14 residues. V lost 5 bases and J lost 3, with 11 bases in between.

V and J are TRBV18 and TRBJ2-1; 9 bases align to TRBD2. This CDR3 comprises 16 residues. Germline V gene data show CDR1 as KGHSH and CDR2 as LQKENI. The J segment lost 7 bases and the V segment lost 4 bases, leaving 11 bases of the junction unmatched. DNA of the CDR3: TGTGCCAGCTCACTACTGACTAGCGGAGGAACGAATGAGCAGTTCTTC. Translation gives CASSLLTSGGTNEQFF.

This rearrangement joins TRBV18 to TRBJ1-1, with D possibly TRBD1 on 6 matching bases. The CDR3 covers 15 residues. The V end was cut by 2 bases, the J end by 4 bases, with 14 bases between. In germline, CDR1 is KGHSH, CDR2 LQKENI. CDR3 bases: TGTGCCAGCTCACCAAGCGGGAAGGGGGGCACTGAAGCTTTCTTT. It codes for CASSPSGKGGTEAFF.

The chain is built from TRBV30 and TRBJ2-3; 8 bases fit TRBD2. V gave up 1 base and J gave up 4 bases; unmatched junction bases: 7. This CDR3 comprises 15 residues. Germline V lookup: CDR1 GTSNPN, CDR2 SVGIG (reference sequence). In DNA, the CDR3 is TGTGCCTGGAGTGGGACTAGCCGGGCCCCAGATACGCAGTATTTT. Translation: CAWSGTSRAPDTQYF.

The CDR3 DNA sequence: TGTGCCAGCAGCGTAGGCCAAGAGACCCAGTACTTC. Protein: CASSVGQETQYF. The J gene is TRBJ2-5, the V gene TRBV9; D gene unclear. CDR1 is SGDLS and CDR2 is YYNGEE in the germline V gene. Trimming took 0 bases from V and 1 from J, leaving 1 base between them. The CDR3 has 12 amino acids.

The rearrangement links TRBV9 to TRBJ2-2, with D uncertain. This CDR3 is 15 amino acids long. V was clipped by 0 bases and J by 2 bases, with 8 bases between them. Germline CDR1 reads SGDLS; CDR2 reads YYNGEE. CDR3 sequence: CASSVVSLNTGELFF. The CDR3 coding sequence is TGTGCCAGCAGCGTAGTCTCACTCAACACCGGGGAGCTGTTTTTT.

V gene TRBV6-5 combines with J gene TRBJ2-7; D unresolved. V lost 6 bases and J 0 bases, leaving 15 bases between the germline ends. The germline V gene encodes CDR1 MNHEY and CDR2 SVGAGI. The CDR3 sequence is 15 residues long. CDR3 nucleotide sequence: TGTGCCAGCAGCTCCGGGCAGGCCTACTCCTACGAGCAGTACTTC. This gives the protein CASSSGQAYSYEQYF.

This clone rates as medium-sized. The rearrangement links TRBV18 to TRBJ1-2; 9 bases fit TRBD1. After removal of 5 bases from V and 5 bases from J, the junction contained 6 bases not matched to a gene. The CDR3 extends over 14 amino acids. Germline V gene lookup returns CDR1 KGHSH and CDR2 LQKENI. The CDR3 nucleotides are TGTGCCAGCTCATACGGGACAGGGTATTATGGCTACACCTTC. Translating gives CASSYGTGYYGYTF. The full variable domain, its missing parts supplied by reference TRBV18 and TRBJ1-2, is NAGVMQNPRHLVRRRGQEARLRCSPMKGHSHVYWYRQLPEEGLKFMVYLQKENIIDESGMPKERFSAEFPKEGPSILRIQQVVRGDSAAYFCASSYGTGYYGYTFGSGTRLTVV.

The chain uses TRBV13 and TRBJ1-4; the D gene is possibly TRBD1 (5 bases). This CDR3 spans 16 amino acids. Germline-derived CDR1 and CDR2 are PRHDT and FYEKMQ (reference sequence). V was cut by 5 bases and J by 3 bases, with 16 bases left in between. CDR3 in DNA: TGTGCCAGCAGCCCCAACCAGGGTCCTCCTAATGAAAAACTGTTTTTT. Its protein product is CASSPNQGPPNEKLFF.

The chain links TRBV5-1 to TRBJ2-7, with 9 bases matching TRBD1. Germline lookup yields CDR1 SGHRS and CDR2 YFSETQ. J was trimmed by 6 bases and V by 4 bases; bases with no gene match: 14. This CDR3 is built from 16 residues. The CDR3 loop reads CASSPRPGTGNAEQYF. As DNA, the CDR3 is TGCGCCAGCAGCCCTCGACCCGGGACAGGGAACGCCGAGCAGTACTTC.

The chain has TRBV7-9 and TRBJ2-3; D uncertain. The CDR3 has 13 residues. Germline CDR1 is SEHNR and CDR2 is FQNEAQ (reference sequence). V dropped 5 bases and J dropped 0 bases, with 6 bases sitting between them. CDR3 sequence (DNA): TGTGCCAGCAGCAGATTGAGCACAGATACGCAGTATTTT. It yields the protein CASSRLSTDTQYF. Based on the CDR3 plus reference TRBV7-9 and TRBJ2-3, the full variable domain is DTGVSQNPRHKITKRGQNVTFRCDPISEHNRLYWYRQTLGQGPEFLTYFQNEAQLEKSRLLSDRFSAERPKGSFSTLEIQRTEQGDSAMYLCASSRLSTDTQYFGPGTRLTVL.

The chain uses TRBV7-2 and TRBJ2-6; D is unresolved. The CDR3 spans 15 residues. Germline V gene sequence: CDR1 SGHTA, CDR2 FQGNSA. The germline V and J ends were trimmed by 2 bases and 2 bases, with 7 bases remaining between them. The CDR3 coding sequence is TGTGCCAGCAGCTTAACCCTAGCTGGGGCCAACGTCCTGACTTTC. Protein sequence: CASSLTLAGANVLTF. Looking up the rest from reference TRBV7-2 and TRBJ2-6 gives the full variable domain: GAGVSQSPSNKVTEKGKDVELRCDPISGHTALYWYRQSLGQGLEFLIYFQGNSAPDKSGLPSDRFSAERTGGSVSTLTIQRTQQEDSAVYLCASSLTLAGANVLTFGAGSRLTVL.